The T cell receptor (beta chain) under discussion was sequenced for a study of T cells in women clearing cervical HPV infection. TCRdb's copy holds only in-frame clones and misses some; the assay was immunoSEQ multiplex PCR. In total, the table holds tens of thousands of clones. Germline assignment: CDR1 SGHRS and CDR2 YFSETQ. This CDR3 is 14 amino acids long. Trimming cost V 3 bases and J 6 bases, with 15 bases left between them. As regards this clone: Read sequence stops 3 residues before the CDR3 end, and the germline J gene provides the missing end.

What was sequenced was blood buffy coat. This receptor was taken from a woman aged 18-69 years with a cervical HPV16 infection that either progressed to CIN3+ or cleared (not recorded which). The genes are TRBV5-1 and TRBJ1-2; D is perhaps TRBD1 (5 bases). The CDR3: CASSSERGTNGYTF. The part of the CDR3 DNA that was read is TGCGCCAGCAGCTCGGAACGGGGGACGAATGGC.